A single sample is the source of the 22 T cell receptor beta chains below, sequenced in a study of blood T cells in healthy people across ages. For the second PCR, which ran for about 7 to 12 cycles, a sample-barcoded 5' primer and a J-beta primer mix were used. Each CDR3 protein gets one entry after TCRdb re-called the 5' RACE reads with MiXCR. The data contain 1.5 million to 2 million distinct CDR3 sequences, around 36% of them singletons. What was sequenced was blood. Receptors were obtained from a woman aged 25 to 39 in good health.

This clonotype came up a few times. This chain uses TRBV28 with TRBJ2-3; a weak D match, TRBD2 (6 bases). Germline V CDR1 and CDR2: MDHEN, SYDVKM. CDR3 length: 16 amino acids. V lost 4 bases and J lost 5, with 19 bases in between. In nucleotides, the CDR3 is TGTGCCAGCAGTTCTCCCGGGACTCAGAGGATAGATACGCAGTATTTT. Translating it yields CASSSPGTQRIDTQYF.

This clonotype has more than one count but fewer than ten. The chain links TRBV6-6 to TRBJ2-5, with D possibly TRBD2 on 6 matching bases. The V and J ends lost 4 bases and 5 bases respectively, with 14 bases between them. CDR1 is MNHNY, CDR2 SVGAGI, per germline (reference sequence). The CDR3 runs 14 residues. CDR3 in amino acids: CASSSTSWGETQYF. In DNA, the CDR3 is TGTGCCAGCAGTTCGACTAGTTGGGGGGAGACCCAGTACTTC.

J is TRBJ2-1 and V is TRBV10-3; D is unclear. The CDR3 length is 13 residues. V lost 5 bases to trimming and J lost 13 bases, with 18 bases between them. Germline CDR1 ENHRY, CDR2 SYGVKD. CDR3 in amino acids: CAISSPMFETQFF. CDR3 in DNA: TGTGCCATCAGTAGTCCGATGTTCGAGACCCAGTTCTTC.

To note about this clonotype: A single base separates this from a much larger clone, so it may be a read error. This rearrangement joins TRBV29-1 to TRBJ2-6; D is unclear. The V gene's germline CDR1 is SQVTM and CDR2 ANQGSEA. Trimming took 6 bases from V and 0 from J, leaving 9 bases between them. The CDR3 runs to 14 residues. CDR3 region: CSVYLASGANVLTF. The CDR3 DNA reads as TGCAGCGTGTACCTCGCCTCTGGGGCCAACGTCCTGACTTTC.

A remark on this clonotype: A much larger clone sits a single nucleotide away, making a read error possible. The rearrangement joins TRBV5-1 to TRBJ2-1, with 10 bases matching TRBD2. The CDR3 loop spans 17 amino acids. Germline V CDR1 and CDR2: SGHRS, YFSETQ. CDR3 sequence reads: CASSPTSSGGTYSEQFF. The CDR3 nucleotides read TGCGCCAGCAGCCCAACCTCTAGCGGGGGAACCTACAGTGAGCAGTTCTTC.

Worth noting for this clonotype: This may be a read error, as it is one base from a much larger clone. The gene calls are TRBV7-9 and TRBJ2-3; 14 bases map to TRBD2. J lost 2 bases, V lost 6 bases, and 7 bases had no gene match. The germline gives CDR1 SEHNR, CDR2 FQNEAQ (reference sequence). This CDR3 contains 17 residues. The CDR3 reads CASSRGLAGGHTDTQYF. The DNA of the CDR3 is TGTGCCAGCAGTCGCGGACTAGCGGGAGGACACACAGATACGCAGTATTTT.

The chain recombines TRBV20-1 with TRBJ1-2, with a possible D match to TRBD1 (6 bases). The germline V and J ends were trimmed by 1 base and 4 bases, with 19 bases remaining between them. The germline V gene encodes CDR1 DFQATT and CDR2 SNEGSKA (reference sequence). The CDR3 consists of 16 residues. CDR3 sequence (DNA): TGCAGTGCTAGAGTAGGGGCGGACAGCACGGGCTATGGCTACACCTTC. Translated, it gives CSARVGADSTGYGYTF.

This clonotype was seen only a few times. The chain carries TRBV3-1 and TRBJ1-1; D ambiguous. With 4 bases removed from V and 10 bases from J, the gap between germline ends came to 13 bases. The CDR3 covers 12 residues. Germline assignment: CDR1 LGHDT and CDR2 YNNKEL (reference sequence). The CDR3 DNA reads TGTGCCAGCAGCCGGACTCGGGATAGAGCTTTCTTT. This encodes CASSRTRDRAFF.

This clonotype was seen only a few times. This sequence joins TRBV7-2 and TRBJ2-5, with a tentative D call TRBD2 (7 bases). V was clipped by 9 bases and J by 2 bases, with 19 bases between them. This CDR3 is built from 15 residues. Germline V gene lookup returns CDR1 SGHTA and CDR2 FQGNSA. The CDR3 region has the DNA TGTGCCAGAAGTGCGGGGGCTACACTACAAGAGACCCAGTACTTC. Translation: CARSAGATLQETQYF.

The rearrangement links TRBV20-1 to TRBJ2-3, with 8 bases identical to TRBD1. This CDR3 is 16 amino acids long. Germline CDR1 and CDR2: DFQATT and SNEGSKA (reference sequence). The V and J ends lost 0 bases and 5 bases, in that order; junction bases with no gene match: 10. The CDR3 protein is CSARDSDRGVGDTQYF. The CDR3 nucleotides are TGCAGTGCTAGAGACTCAGACAGGGGTGTAGGAGATACGCAGTATTTT.

This clonotype has more than one count but fewer than ten. Its ends do not fully match the called genes, so a read error is possible. This chain uses TRBV4-2 with TRBJ2-1, with TRBD2 as a possible D gene (6 bases). The CDR3 spans 15 residues. In germline, CDR1 is LGHNA, CDR2 YNFKEQ. CDR3 in DNA: TGTGCCAGCAGCGTAGCGGCAGGCCAGTACAATGGGCAGTTCTTC. Protein sequence: CASSVAAGQYNGQFF.

This clonotype showed up many times. The rearrangement links TRBV6-2 or TRBV6-3 to TRBJ2-1; no firm D call. Germline V lookup: CDR1 MNHEY, CDR2 SVGEGT. The CDR3 runs to 12 residues. The V end lost 0 bases, the J end lost 7 bases, and 4 bases lay between the germline ends. CDR3 sequence (DNA): TGTGCCAGCAGTTACTCACGGAATGAGCAGTTCTTC. Amino acids: CASSYSRNEQFF.

The CDR3 spells CASSREVGINANYGYTF. CDR3 nucleotide sequence: TGTGCCAGCAGTCGAGAGGTGGGGATCAATGCTAACTATGGCTACACCTTC. V and J are TRBV9 and TRBJ1-2; unclear D gene. Trimming took 5 bases from V and 0 from J, leaving 20 bases between them. The germline gives CDR1 SGDLS, CDR2 YYNGEE. This CDR3 region has 17 residues.

V gene TRBV7-3 combines with J gene TRBJ2-3; no definite D call. V lost 0 bases and J lost 8, with 18 bases in between. Germline loops: CDR1 SGHTA, CDR2 FQGTGA. This CDR3 contains 16 residues. CDR3: CASSLTWGGDALTQYF. The CDR3 nucleotides are TGTGCCAGCAGCTTAACATGGGGTGGTGATGCCCTTACGCAGTATTTT.

The V call is TRBV11-2, the J call TRBJ2-6, with 7 bases aligning to TRBD1. With V trimmed by 6 bases and J by 0 bases, 8 bases remained unmatched. The CDR3 runs 17 residues. The germline V gene encodes CDR1 SGHAT and CDR2 FQNNGV. The CDR3: CASSGWDSLSGANVLTF. The DNA of the CDR3 is TGTGCCAGCAGTGGCTGGGACAGCCTCTCTGGGGCCAACGTCCTGACTTTC.

As to this clonotype: This sequence may be a read error, since a much larger clone differs from it by one base. J is TRBJ2-3 and V is TRBV11-2; 12 nucleotides agree with TRBD2. Germline-derived CDR1 and CDR2 are SGHAT and FQNNGV. This CDR3 spans 18 amino acids. CDR3 in DNA: TGTGTCAGCGGACAAGGACTAGCGGGGATTACTAGCACAGATACGCAGTATTTT. It yields the protein CVSGQGLAGITSTDTQYF.

This clonotype was found a few times. CDR3 protein: CASSFNPSEQYF. In DNA, the CDR3 is TGTGCCAGCAGCTTCAACCCATCGGAGCAGTACTTC. The V call is TRBV12-3 or TRBV12-4, the J call TRBJ2-7; D ambiguous. This CDR3 has 12 residues. V lost 6 bases to trimming and J lost 7 bases, with 13 bases between them.

This chain links TRBV7-6 with TRBJ2-7, with 11 bases that match TRBD2. Germline V lookup: CDR1 SGHVS, CDR2 FNYEAQ. The CDR3 covers 17 residues. J gave up 2 bases and V 5 bases, and 11 bases lay outside the gene matches. CDR3 loop: CASSHNGLAGGPYEQYF. CDR3 DNA: TGTGCCAGCAGCCACAATGGCCTAGCGGGAGGCCCCTACGAGCAGTACTTC.

This rearrangement joins TRBV28 to TRBJ2-4; perhaps TRBD1 as D (5 bases). The CDR3 sequence is 19 residues long. Germline CDR1 reads MDHEN; CDR2 reads SYDVKM. The V end was cut by 5 bases, the J end by 1 base, with 24 bases between. CDR3 in DNA: TGTGCCAGCAGTACGGACCCTTCCGGCCGGAAGGGGGCCAAAAACATTCAGTACTTC. As protein: CASSTDPSGRKGAKNIQYF.

The chain is built from TRBV20-1 and TRBJ2-2, with D perhaps matching TRBD1 or TRBD2 (6 bases each). The V end was cut by 6 bases, the J end by 3 bases, with 20 bases between. The CDR3 is 16 residues long. Per germline, CDR1 DFQATT and CDR2 SNEGSKA (reference sequence). The CDR3: CSARGAPGVHTGELFF. DNA of the CDR3: TGCAGTGCGAGGGGGGCCCCGGGTGTTCACACCGGGGAGCTGTTTTTT.

This clonotype was counted a few times. CDR3 in amino acids: CATGYAFGTTDTQYF. The CDR3 nucleotides are TGTGCCACCGGTTATGCTTTTGGGACTACAGATACGCAGTATTTT. The chain has TRBV15 and TRBJ2-3; perhaps TRBD2 as D (6 bases). The ends were cut back, 8 bases at V and 3 bases at J, with 18 bases in the middle. The V gene's germline CDR1 is LNHNV and CDR2 YYDKDF (reference sequence). The CDR3 is 15 amino acids.

The chain couples TRBV27 to TRBJ2-3; 12 bases agree with TRBD1. This CDR3 has 17 amino acids. The germline CDR1 and CDR2 sequences are MNHEY and SMNVEV (reference sequence). V trimming: 6 bases; J trimming: 6 bases; junction bases outside the gene matches: 13. The CDR3 is CASRSYTGTGGRDTQYF. DNA for the CDR3: TGTGCCAGCAGATCCTACACCGGGACAGGGGGCAGGGATACGCAGTATTTT.